Below, 4 T cell receptor beta chains from the same sample are listed, as sequenced in a study of T-cell memory formation after mild COVID-19. TCRdb ran MiXCR on the 5' RACE reads and lists one entry per CDR3 protein. The data contain about 120,000 distinct CDR3 sequences, about 24% of them singletons. Specimen: PBMCs or a T cell subset sorted from them (not recorded which). The receptor source for this set is a man younger than 30 who had mild COVID-19 (a few samples of this study predate the infection). Cell type and time point are not known.

CDR3 bases: TGTGCCAGCAGTTTATCGACTTTCCAAGAGACCCAGTACTTC. Translating it yields CASSLSTFQETQYF. This sequence joins TRBV12-3 or TRBV12-4 and TRBJ2-5; D ambiguous. Trimming took off 2 bases at V and 1 base at J, with 8 bases between the two ends. The CDR3 is 14 residues long.

V and J are TRBV12-5 and TRBJ1-4; D remains ambiguous. This CDR3 is built from 14 residues. Trimming removed 2 bases at V and 6 bases at J, with 10 bases between. Germline lookup yields CDR1 LGHNT and CDR2 FRNRAP. CDR3 bases: TGTGCTAGTGGTTTGTTTCGGAGCGATGAAAAACTGTTTTTT. It is translated as CASGLFRSDEKLFF. Drawing the rest from reference TRBV12-5 and TRBJ1-4, the complete variable domain is DARVTQTPRHKVTEMGQEVTMRCQPILGHNTVFWYRQTMMQGLELLAYFRNRAPLDDSGMPKDRFSAEMPDATLATLKIQPSEPRDSAVYFCASGLFRSDEKLFFGSGTQLSVL.

The chain combines TRBV27 with TRBJ2-7, with 9 nucleotides matching TRBD1. Losses at the gene ends were 9 bases for V and 5 bases for J; bases not matched to a gene: 5. Germline V gene sequence: CDR1 MNHEY, CDR2 SMNVEV (reference sequence). The CDR3 extends over 12 amino acids. DNA of the CDR3: TGTGCCAGTAGGACAGGGGTCCACGAGCAGTACTTC. Amino acids: CASRTGVHEQYF.

The chain employs TRBV7-2 and TRBJ2-1; 8 nucleotides align to TRBD2. The CDR3 has 17 amino acids. The germline V gene encodes CDR1 SGHTA and CDR2 FQGNSA. The V gene end was trimmed by 7 bases and the J gene end by 0 bases; junction bases not matched to a gene: 11. Here the CDR3 reads CASTSSAGGTSYNEQFF. In nucleotides, the CDR3 is TGTGCCAGCACCAGCAGCGCGGGGGGCACCTCCTACAATGAGCAGTTCTTC.